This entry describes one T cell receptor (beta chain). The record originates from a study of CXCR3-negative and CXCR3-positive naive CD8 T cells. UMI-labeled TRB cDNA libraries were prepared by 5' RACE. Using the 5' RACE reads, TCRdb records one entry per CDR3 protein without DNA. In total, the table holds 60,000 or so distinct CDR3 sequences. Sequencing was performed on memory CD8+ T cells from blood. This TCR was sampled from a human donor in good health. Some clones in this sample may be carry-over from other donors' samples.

This chain's CDR3 is CASSQAQDRNTGELFF. The J gene is TRBJ2-2, the V gene TRBV3-1; the D call from TCRdb, TRBD1, cannot be confirmed without DNA. There are 16 residues in the CDR3. Germline V gene data show CDR1 as LGHDT and CDR2 as YNNKEL (reference sequence).